These 25 T cell receptor beta chains were sequenced from one sample in a study of T cells in Graves' hyperthyroidism and ophthalmopathy. The investigators amplified TCR beta CDR3 regions from RNA transcripts. HTBI primers were employed in a first-round RT-PCR of the TCR CDR3. TCRdb redid the calling of the multiplex PCR reads with MiXCR, one entry per CDR3 protein. The data contain about 640,000 distinct CDR3 sequences, less than 25% of them singletons. The sample was blood. The receptors were sampled from a man aged 30-40 years with Graves' ophthalmopathy.

This clonotype was seen ten or more times. The chain carries TRBV2 and TRBJ2-7, with 8 bases lining up with TRBD1. CDR3 length: 15 residues. Germline values: CDR1 SNHLY, CDR2 FYNNEI. The ends lost 3 bases at V and 4 bases at J; junction bases unmatched: 8. The CDR3, as DNA: TGTGCCAGCAGTGAGGTTGCAGGGGGCATATACGAGCAGTACTTC. Its protein product is CASSEVAGGIYEQYF.

This clonotype was detected a few times. The J gene is TRBJ2-3, the V gene TRBV7-2, with D unclear. V was cut by 5 bases and J by 0 bases, with 6 bases left in between. The CDR3 has 13 amino acids. The germline V gene has CDR1 SGHTA and CDR2 FQGNSA. The CDR3 DNA is TGTGCCAGCAGCATTACTAGCACAGATACGCAGTATTTT. Protein product: CASSITSTDTQYF.

This chain joins TRBV5-6 and TRBJ2-5, with D possibly matching TRBD1 (5 bases). V was pared by 2 bases and J by 0 bases, with 11 bases between. The CDR3 is 15 residues long. Germline CDR1 reads SGHDT; CDR2 reads YYEEEE. For the CDR3, the DNA is TGTGCCAGCAGCTTCGGCAGGGTTAACCAAGAGACCCAGTACTTC. This sequence encodes CASSFGRVNQETQYF.

The chain is built from TRBV20-1 and TRBJ2-7; no firm D call. With 4 bases removed from V and 1 base from J, the gap between germline ends came to 11 bases. The CDR3 is made up of 13 amino acids. Germline V gene lookup returns CDR1 DFQATT and CDR2 SNEGSKA (reference sequence). CDR3 sequence (DNA): TGCAGTGCTAAATCGGATTATTCCTACGAGCAGTACTTC. The encoded protein is CSAKSDYSYEQYF.

This rearrangement joins TRBV9 to TRBJ2-7; D is uncertain. The CDR3 runs 14 residues. Trimming cost V 0 bases and J 1 base, with 8 bases left between them. The germline V gene encodes CDR1 SGDLS and CDR2 YYNGEE. In DNA, the CDR3 is TGTGCCAGCAGCGTAGAGGCTGTTTCCTACGAGCAGTACTTC. Amino acids: CASSVEAVSYEQYF.

The V and J genes are TRBV6-4 and TRBJ1-1, with 7 bases aligning to TRBD1. J was trimmed by 1 base and V by 6 bases; bases with no gene match: 5. CDR3 length: 14 residues. Germline CDR1 reads MRHNA; CDR2 reads SNTAGT. CDR3 DNA: TGTGCCAGCAGGCGACAGGGCACGAACACTGAAGCTTTCTTT. Its translation is CASRRQGTNTEAFF.

In its sample, this clonotype was seen many times. This chain joins TRBV11-2 and TRBJ1-6, with TRBD1 as a possible D gene (6 bases). Germline values: CDR1 SGHAT, CDR2 FQNNGV. Trimming cost V 5 bases and J 5 bases, with 13 bases left between them. The CDR3 totals 15 residues. CDR3 sequence: CASSHHRADNSPLHF. CDR3 coding DNA: TGTGCCAGCAGCCACCACAGGGCTGATAATTCACCCCTCCACTTT. Complete variable domain (other parts from reference TRBV11-2 and TRBJ1-6): EAGVAQSPRYKIIEKRQSVAFWCNPISGHATLYWYQQILGQGPKLLIQFQNNGVVDDSQLPKDRFSAERLKGVDSTLKIQPAKLEDSAVYLCASSHHRADNSPLHFGNGTRLTVT.

This clonotype has ten or more counts. The CDR3 nucleotides are TGTGCCACCAGTGACCAACAGGGGGTTAATGAGCAGTTCTTC. Protein product: CATSDQQGVNEQFF. The chain employs TRBV24-1 and TRBJ2-1; 8 bases are shared with TRBD1. Germline CDR1 is KGHDR and CDR2 is SFDVKD. Trimming cost V 4 bases and J 7 bases; bases outside gene matches: 5. CDR3 size: 14 residues.

The rearrangement links TRBV20-1 to TRBJ2-7; 10 nucleotides agree with TRBD2. The germline V gene encodes CDR1 DFQATT and CDR2 SNEGSKA (reference sequence). V shed 2 bases, J shed 6 bases, and the junction held 13 bases outside the gene matches. The CDR3 contains 16 residues. Written as DNA, the CDR3 is TGCAGTGCTAGAAGGTCCGAACTAGCGGGGATCTCCGAGCAGTACTTC. Amino acids: CSARRSELAGISEQYF.

In this sample, this clonotype turned up a few times. CDR3 sequence (DNA): TGCAGTGCTGGGGGACAGGAAAACTATGGCTACACCTTC. Amino acids: CSAGGQENYGYTF. The chain recombines TRBV20-1 with TRBJ1-2; 8 bases match TRBD1. The germline CDR1 and CDR2 sequences are DFQATT and SNEGSKA (reference sequence). The trim removed 5 bases at V and 2 bases at J, leaving 4 bases unmatched. This CDR3 is built from 13 residues.

The chain is built from TRBV5-1 and TRBJ2-5; TRBD2 might be the D (5 bases). V shed 4 bases and J shed 10 bases, with 11 bases lying between them. Per the germline V gene, CDR1 is SGHRS and CDR2 is YFSETQ. The CDR3 loop spans 11 amino acids. The CDR3 nucleotides read TGCGCCAGCAGCCCAGGAGAGGGCCAGTACTTC. Amino acids: CASSPGEGQYF.

This clonotype was seen ten or more times. V gene TRBV27 combines with J gene TRBJ1-1; weak D call: TRBD1 (6 bases). V was clipped by 3 bases and J by 2 bases, with 16 bases between them. The CDR3 totals 16 residues. CDR1 is MNHEY and CDR2 is SMNVEV in the germline V gene (reference sequence). The CDR3, as DNA: TGTGCCAGCAGTTTCAGGGGTGGGGGGTCTAACACTGAAGCTTTCTTT. Translation: CASSFRGGGSNTEAFF.

This clonotype was seen a few times. The chain employs TRBV20-1 and TRBJ1-1; maybe TRBD1 (6 bases). The CDR3 has 13 residues. The germline V and J ends were trimmed by 3 bases and 1 base, with 9 bases remaining between them. Germline V CDR1 and CDR2: DFQATT, SNEGSKA (reference sequence). CDR3 sequence (DNA): TGCAGTGCTAGTGACAGGAGGAACACTGAAGCTTTCTTT. Its translation is CSASDRRNTEAFF.

There are many counts of this clonotype. This chain uses TRBV28 with TRBJ2-5, with 7 bases matching TRBD1. There are 15 residues in the CDR3. J gave up 5 bases and V 4 bases, and 10 bases lay outside the gene matches. In germline, CDR1 is MDHEN, CDR2 SYDVKM. The CDR3 bases are TGTGCCAGCAGTTCCCTACAGGGGCCTCGGGAGACCCAGTACTTC. Protein product: CASSSLQGPRETQYF.

This chain uses TRBV6-1 with TRBJ2-1, with 7 bases identical to TRBD1. Germline CDR1 MNHNS, CDR2 SASEGT. With V trimmed by 8 bases and J by 5 bases, 12 bases remained unmatched. CDR3 length: 15 residues. Written as DNA, the CDR3 is TGTGCCAGCCGATCTTGGGGACAGCGAAACAATGAGCAGTTCTTC. As protein: CASRSWGQRNNEQFF.

V and J are TRBV10-3 and TRBJ1-2, with D unresolved. The CDR3 contains 14 residues. Germline V gene lookup returns CDR1 ENHRY and CDR2 SYGVKD. Trimming shortened V by 6 bases and J by 6 bases, and 17 bases separated the two germline ends. The CDR3 is CAISLQRRFDGYTF. CDR3 sequence (DNA): TGTGCCATCAGCTTACAGAGGAGGTTTGATGGCTACACCTTC.

V and J are TRBV12-3 or TRBV12-4 and TRBJ2-6; D remains ambiguous. The CDR3 runs to 15 residues. Between the trimmed V and J ends, which lost 3 bases and 3 bases, there was a span of 9 bases. The CDR3 nucleotides read TGTGCCAGCAGTTTTCGAGGCGTTGGGGCCAACGTCCTGACTTTC. Translating it yields CASSFRGVGANVLTF.

This clonotype was recorded at least ten times. CDR3 in DNA: TGTGCCAGCAGCCAAGGGAGCTCCTACAATGAGCAGTTCTTC. It translates to CASSQGSSYNEQFF. The rearrangement joins TRBV3-1 to TRBJ2-1; D unclear. V gave up 1 base and J gave up 0 bases, with 4 bases separating them. This CDR3 is built from 14 residues. Germline V lookup: CDR1 LGHDT, CDR2 YNNKEL (reference sequence).

This clonotype has at least ten counts. The chain couples TRBV30 to TRBJ1-6; D perhaps matches TRBD1 (5 bases). The V gene lost 2 bases and the J gene lost 7 bases, with 6 bases spanning the gap. CDR1 is GTSNPN, CDR2 SVGIG, per germline (reference sequence). This CDR3 comprises 12 residues. DNA for the CDR3: TGTGCCTGGAGTCCAGGGAATTCACCCCTCCACTTT. As protein: CAWSPGNSPLHF.

The sample holds a few counts of this clonotype. A read error may produce the germline difference seen at one junction end. The rearrangement links TRBV20-1 to TRBJ2-7; perhaps TRBD1 as D (6 bases). The CDR3 sequence is 17 residues long. Germline lookup yields CDR1 DFQATT and CDR2 SNEGSKA (reference sequence). The CDR3 DNA reads TGCAGTGCTAGAGATCGTAGAGGGACACCTATTTCCTCCGAGCAGTACTTC. As protein: CSARDRRGTPISSEQYF.

The rearrangement links TRBV6-1 to TRBJ1-1; a weak D match, TRBD1 (5 bases). Germline assignment: CDR1 MNHNS and CDR2 SASEGT. The CDR3 runs 15 residues. V gave up 6 bases and J gave up 6 bases, with 20 bases separating them. The CDR3 sequence: CASREGKVGTPEAFF. The CDR3 DNA reads TGTGCCAGCAGGGAGGGAAAAGTAGGGACCCCTGAAGCTTTCTTT.

This clonotype was observed a few times. A junction end diverges from the germline sequence, so it may reflect a read error. This chain uses TRBV7-7 with TRBJ2-3; 7 nucleotides agree with TRBD2. Germline V gene data show CDR1 as SSHAT and CDR2 as FNYEAQ (reference sequence). This CDR3 contains 15 residues. CDR3 loop: CASSQNSGSTDTQYF. The CDR3 DNA sequence: TGTGCTAGCAGCCAAAATAGCGGGAGCACAGATACGCAGTATTTT.

This clonotype has just a few counts. The chain joins TRBV5-1 to TRBJ2-5; 8 bases fit TRBD1. In germline, CDR1 is SGHRS, CDR2 YFSETQ. CDR3 size: 15 residues. The trim removed 0 bases at V and 5 bases at J, leaving 6 bases unmatched. The CDR3 nucleotides are TGCGCCAGCAGCTTGGGGACAGGGCAGATCGAGACCCAGTACTTC. It is translated as CASSLGTGQIETQYF.

The table lists this clonotype with a count of one. This chain links TRBV19 with TRBJ2-4; D uncertain. V was trimmed by 3 bases and J by 15 bases, leaving 18 bases between them. The CDR3 is made up of 13 amino acids. CDR1 is LNHDA and CDR2 is SQIVND in the germline V gene (reference sequence). The CDR3: CASSIVGQPPGYF. The CDR3 DNA sequence: TGTGCCAGTAGTATTGTCGGCCAACCTCCCGGGTACTTC. Drawing the rest from reference TRBV19 and TRBJ2-4, the complete variable domain is DGGITQSPKYLFRKEGQNVTLSCEQNLNHDAMYWYRQDPGQGLRLIYYSQIVNDFQKGDIAEGYSVSREKKESFPLTVTSAQKNPTAFYLCASSIVGQPPGYFGAGTRLSVL.

The chain uses TRBV5-1 and TRBJ2-2; D is unresolved. Germline V gene lookup returns CDR1 SGHRS and CDR2 YFSETQ. The CDR3 totals 13 residues. Trimming shortened V by 0 bases and J by 9 bases, and 9 bases separated the two germline ends. The DNA for the CDR3 is TGCGCCAGCAGCTTGGAACCAGCCTGGGAGCTGTTTTTT. Protein product: CASSLEPAWELFF.